The 14 T cell receptor beta chains below come from one sample, sequenced in a study of T cell repertoires in cytomegalovirus infection. No antigen has been assigned to these receptors. TCRdb analysed the reads with MiXCR anew, one entry per CDR3 protein. The sample includes roughly 860,000 distinct CDR3 sequences, 32% seen only once; the top ten take 9.5% to 15%. Specimen: cultured CD8+ T cells from PBMCs, collected from culture after CMV antigen stimulation. Receptor source: a human donor in good health (CMV status not recorded). Some clones in this sample may be carry-over from other donors' samples.

The sample holds one count of this clonotype. The chain combines TRBV28 with TRBJ1-5; no clear D. This CDR3 contains 15 residues. Germline V gene lookup returns CDR1 MDHEN and CDR2 SYDVKM. V lost 5 bases to trimming and J lost 3 bases, with 14 bases between them. CDR3 nucleotides: TGTGCCAGCAGTAACGGACTTGGTGACAATCAGCCCCAGCATTTT. Amino acid sequence: CASSNGLGDNQPQHF. Full variable domain (outside the CDR3, taken from reference TRBV28 and TRBJ1-5): DVKVTQSSRYLVKRTGEKVFLECVQDMDHENMFWYRQDPGLGLRLIYFSYDVKMKEKGDIPEGYSVSREKKERFSLILESASTNQTSMYLCASSNGLGDNQPQHFGDGTRLSIL.

This chain joins TRBV7-2 and TRBJ2-5, with D unclear. The V end lost 1 base, the J end lost 7 bases, and 13 bases lay between the germline ends. There are 14 residues in the CDR3. The germline gives CDR1 SGHTA, CDR2 FQGNSA. CDR3 residues: CASSLEDWSGTQYF. The CDR3 DNA is TGTGCCAGCAGCTTAGAGGATTGGTCGGGGACCCAGTACTTC.

This clonotype has more than one count but fewer than ten. The chain links TRBV5-6 to TRBJ2-1, with 9 bases lining up with TRBD1. CDR3 length equals 15 residues. CDR1 and CDR2 (germline): SGHDT, YYEEEE. V shed 3 bases and J 6 bases; nucleotides not matched to a gene: 7. CDR3 DNA: TGTGCCAGCAGCTCCGGGACAGGGTTCTCCAATGAGCAGTTCTTC. Translated: CASSSGTGFSNEQFF.

The chain recombines TRBV27 with TRBJ2-3; D remains unclear. Per germline, CDR1 MNHEY and CDR2 SMNVEV (reference sequence). V was cut by 5 bases and J by 2 bases, with 8 bases left in between. The CDR3 is 13 residues long. CDR3 amino acids: CASSRRDTDTQYF. The CDR3 region has the DNA TGTGCCAGCAGTCGCAGAGACACAGATACGCAGTATTTT.

This chain uses TRBV19 with TRBJ1-6, with D tentatively TRBD1 (5 bases). Germline values: CDR1 LNHDA, CDR2 SQIVND (reference sequence). This CDR3 contains 13 residues. With 5 bases removed from V and 7 bases from J, the gap between germline ends came to 9 bases. CDR3 bases: TGTGCCAGTAGTTGGCAGGGCAATTCACCCCTCCACTTT. Its translation is CASSWQGNSPLHF. The full variable domain, in which reference TRBV19 and TRBJ1-6 provide the parts outside the CDR3, is DGGITQSPKYLFRKEGQNVTLSCEQNLNHDAMYWYRQDPGQGLRLIYYSQIVNDFQKGDIAEGYSVSREKKESFPLTVTSAQKNPTAFYLCASSWQGNSPLHFGNGTRLTVT.

This clonotype appeared a few times. The genes are TRBV7-2 and TRBJ1-5; TRBD1 matches 8 bases. The CDR3 is made up of 15 amino acids. In germline, CDR1 is SGHTA, CDR2 FQGNSA. V gave up 3 bases and J gave up 5 bases; unmatched junction bases: 6. CDR3 region: CASSLEDRADQPQHF. Here the CDR3 DNA reads TGTGCCAGCAGCTTGGAGGACAGGGCGGATCAGCCCCAGCATTTT. Together with reference TRBV7-2 and TRBJ1-5, the CDR3 gives the full variable domain: GAGVSQSPSNKVTEKGKDVELRCDPISGHTALYWYRQSLGQGLEFLIYFQGNSAPDKSGLPSDRFSAERTGGSVSTLTIQRTQQEDSAVYLCASSLEDRADQPQHFGDGTRLSIL.

The rearrangement links TRBV6-5 to TRBJ1-2; D is uncertain. Trimming pared 2 bases from V and 6 bases from J, leaving 16 bases between. Germline values: CDR1 MNHEY, CDR2 SVGAGI. CDR3 length equals 15 residues. CDR3 in DNA: TGTGCCAGCAGTTACCTCCAAGGGTTTCTTGATGGCTACACCTTC. This sequence encodes CASSYLQGFLDGYTF.

In this sample, this clonotype turned up a few times. The CDR3 spells CASSSRTSDTQYF. Written as DNA, the CDR3 is TGTGCCAGCAGCTCCCGGACTTCAGATACGCAGTATTTT. This chain joins TRBV7-4 and TRBJ2-3; D possibly corresponds to TRBD2 (5 bases). The length of the CDR3 is 13 residues. V lost 4 bases and J 4 bases, leaving 9 bases between the germline ends. Per germline, CDR1 SGHVT and CDR2 SQSDAQ.

This clonotype appeared many times. The V and J genes are TRBV15 and TRBJ2-7, with D unclear. Germline lookup yields CDR1 LNHNV and CDR2 YYDKDF (reference sequence). The CDR3 sequence is 14 residues long. V lost 0 bases and J 2 bases, leaving 8 bases between the germline ends. In DNA, the CDR3 is TGTGCCACCAGCAGAGACCAGGCAGCCTACGAGCAGTACTTC. Amino acids: CATSRDQAAYEQYF. Combining the CDR3 with reference TRBV15 and TRBJ2-7 gives the whole variable domain DAMVIQNPRYQVTQFGKPVTLSCSQTLNHNVMYWYQQKSSQAPKLLFHYYDKDFNNEADTPDNFQSRRPNTSFCFLDIRSPGLGDTAMYLCATSRDQAAYEQYFGPGTRLTVT.

The V call is TRBV4-1, the J call TRBJ2-5; no clear D. The CDR3 is made up of 16 amino acids. The germline gives CDR1 MGHRA, CDR2 YSYEKL. The V end lost 2 bases, the J end lost 4 bases, and 17 bases lay between the germline ends. This CDR3 is CASSQRTNVVAETQYF. In DNA form, the CDR3 reads TGCGCCAGCAGCCAACGGACCAATGTTGTCGCAGAGACCCAGTACTTC.

This sequence joins TRBV13 and TRBJ1-1, with D possibly being TRBD1 (5 bases). There are 14 residues in the CDR3. Germline V lookup: CDR1 PRHDT, CDR2 FYEKMQ (reference sequence). Between the trimmed V and J ends, which lost 3 bases and 5 bases, there was a span of 13 bases. CDR3 residues: CASSFSRGMTEAFF. The CDR3 DNA reads as TGTGCCAGCAGCTTTAGTCGGGGGATGACTGAAGCTTTCTTT. Full variable domain (missing parts from reference TRBV13 and TRBJ1-1): AAGVIQSPRHLIKEKRETATLKCYPIPRHDTVYWYQQGPGQDPQFLISFYEKMQSDKGSIPDRFSAQQFSDYHSELNMSSLELGDSALYFCASSFSRGMTEAFFGQGTRLTVV.

A single count supports this clonotype. This chain links TRBV12-3 or TRBV12-4 with TRBJ2-5; tentative D call: TRBD2 (6 bases). The CDR3 runs to 14 residues. V was trimmed by 5 bases and J by 0 bases, leaving 10 bases between them. In nucleotides, the CDR3 is TGTGCCAGCAGTGATAAGCGGGACCAAGAGACCCAGTACTTC. Translation: CASSDKRDQETQYF.

In its sample, this clonotype was seen a few times. This rearrangement joins TRBV7-9 to TRBJ2-3; maybe TRBD1 (6 bases). V was clipped by 3 bases and J by 2 bases, with 9 bases between them. The CDR3 sequence is 14 residues long. Germline loops: CDR1 SEHNR, CDR2 FQNEAQ (reference sequence). The CDR3 DNA follows: TGTGCCAGCAGCTTGGGGGCAGCCACAGATACGCAGTATTTT. Protein: CASSLGAATDTQYF.

J is TRBJ2-7 and V is TRBV7-8, with D unclear. The germline gives CDR1 SGHVS, CDR2 FQNEAQ. CDR3 length: 16 residues. V lost 5 bases to trimming and J lost 1 base, with 18 bases between them. In nucleotides, the CDR3 is TGTGCCAGCAGCCAACGGAGCAGCGCTTATTCCTACGAGCAGTACTTC. It specifies CASSQRSSAYSYEQYF.